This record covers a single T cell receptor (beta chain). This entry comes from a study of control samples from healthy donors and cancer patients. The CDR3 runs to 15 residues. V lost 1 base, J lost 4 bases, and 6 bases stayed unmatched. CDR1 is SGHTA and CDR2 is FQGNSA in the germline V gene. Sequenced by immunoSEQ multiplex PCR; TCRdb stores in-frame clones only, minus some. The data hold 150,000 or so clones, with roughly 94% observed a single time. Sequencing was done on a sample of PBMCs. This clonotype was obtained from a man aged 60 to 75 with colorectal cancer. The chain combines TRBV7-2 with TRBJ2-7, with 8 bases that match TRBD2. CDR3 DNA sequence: TGTGCCAGCAGCTTAGTGGGTAGCGGGGAGTACGAGCAGTACTTC. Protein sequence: CASSLVGSGEYEQYF.